Each of the 21 T cell receptor beta chains below was sequenced from the same sample in a study of T cells after yellow fever vaccination. TCRdb independently ran MiXCR on the 5' RACE reads; one entry per CDR3 protein. In the table there are a few hundred thousand distinct CDR3 sequences, roughly 8.4% of which are singletons. Sequencing used PBMCs, obtained roughly 47 days after the first yellow fever vaccination. Receptor source: a young man who received the YFV17D yellow fever vaccine.

The V and J genes are TRBV29-1 and TRBJ2-2; 12 bases fit TRBD2. The CDR3 consists of 17 residues. The V gene end was trimmed by 5 bases and the J gene end by 2 bases; junction bases not matched to a gene: 9. Germline values: CDR1 SQVTM, CDR2 ANQGSEA. The CDR3 protein is CSVSGLLAGGNTGELFF. The CDR3 region has the DNA TGCAGCGTTTCGGGTTTACTAGCGGGGGGAAACACCGGGGAGCTGTTTTTT.

The gene calls are TRBV7-3 and TRBJ2-3, with D possibly matching TRBD2 (5 bases). CDR3 size: 16 residues. Germline-derived CDR1 and CDR2 are SGHTA and FQGTGA. V lost 5 bases to trimming and J lost 3 bases, with 18 bases between them. The chain's CDR3 is CASSLGLTDGTDTQYF. CDR3 DNA sequence: TGTGCCAGCAGCCTTGGACTTACCGACGGGACAGATACGCAGTATTTT.

This chain connects TRBV5-1 to TRBJ2-3; D is perhaps TRBD2 (5 bases). V lost 0 bases, J lost 5 bases, and 13 bases lay in between. CDR3 length: 15 residues. The germline gives CDR1 SGHRS, CDR2 YFSETQ. This chain's CDR3 is CASSLVGLGVDTQYF. The CDR3 nucleotides read TGCGCCAGCAGCTTGGTGGGCCTGGGAGTAGATACGCAGTATTTT.

The chain is built from TRBV25-1 and TRBJ1-2; D is possibly TRBD1 (5 bases). CDR1 is MGHDK and CDR2 is SYGVNS in the germline V gene. Trimming shortened V by 8 bases and J by 5 bases, and 18 bases separated the two germline ends. The CDR3 spans 14 residues. As DNA, the CDR3 is TGTGCCAGCGGAGGCTCCGGGACTCCATATGGCTACACCTTC. It translates to CASGGSGTPYGYTF.

This clonotype was found once. The chain employs TRBV12-5 and TRBJ2-7; D is ambiguous. The CDR3 loop spans 14 amino acids. Trimming took off 2 bases at V and 4 bases at J, with 12 bases between the two ends. The germline V gene encodes CDR1 LGHNT and CDR2 FRNRAP. CDR3: CASGLTRTYYEQYF. For the CDR3, the DNA is TGTGCTAGTGGTTTGACCCGGACCTATTACGAGCAGTACTTC.

This chain joins TRBV5-1 and TRBJ2-1; 9 bases are shared with TRBD2. Germline V CDR1 and CDR2: SGHRS, YFSETQ. This CDR3 contains 16 residues. The J segment lost 9 bases and the V segment lost 7 bases, leaving 17 bases of the junction unmatched. The CDR3 DNA reads TGCGCCAGCCACCCTGGTGCGGGGGGGCCAATTCTTGAGCAGTTCTTC. Residues: CASHPGAGGPILEQFF.

This clonotype has only a few counts. CDR3 sequence: CASSRLNGDKQFF. The DNA of the CDR3 is TGTGCCAGCAGCCGACTGAATGGGGACAAGCAGTTCTTC. This chain uses TRBV27 with TRBJ2-1, with D possibly TRBD1 on 6 matching bases. V gave up 6 bases and J gave up 11 bases, with 17 bases separating them. This CDR3 contains 13 residues. CDR1 and CDR2 from the germline V gene are MNHEY and SMNVEV (reference sequence).

This chain links TRBV4-3 with TRBJ1-4; possibly TRBD1 for D (6 bases). Looked up from germline, CDR1 is LGHNA and CDR2 is YSLEER. V lost 5 bases and J 6 bases, leaving 13 bases between the germline ends. The CDR3 totals 14 residues. The CDR3 protein is CASSVGQRDEKLFF. The CDR3 DNA reads as TGCGCCAGCAGCGTCGGACAGCGTGATGAAAAACTGTTTTTT.

This clonotype turned up a few times. This sequence joins TRBV7-2 and TRBJ2-2, with 7 positions matching TRBD2. Per germline, CDR1 SGHTA and CDR2 FQGNSA. V gave up 6 bases and J gave up 4 bases; unmatched junction bases: 11. The CDR3 is 16 amino acids. DNA of the CDR3: TGTGCCAGCAGACGCCGGGGAGGGCTCGGCACCGGGGAGCTGTTTTTT. Encoded protein: CASRRRGGLGTGELFF.

The rearrangement links TRBV12-3 or TRBV12-4 to TRBJ1-4; a weak D match, TRBD1 (5 bases). This CDR3 is built from 13 residues. Trimming removed 8 bases from V and 5 bases from J, with 12 bases in between. The CDR3 DNA sequence: TGTGCCAGCTGTCCGGGACGAAATGAAAAACTGTTTTTT. This gives the protein CASCPGRNEKLFF.

The sample holds a few counts of this clonotype. The V gene is TRBV4-1, the J gene TRBJ1-4, with 9 bases matching TRBD1. The CDR3 sequence is 16 residues long. Trimming at V came to 0 bases and at J to 6 bases, leaving 5 bases not matched to a gene. Germline V gene data show CDR1 as MGHRA and CDR2 as YSYEKL. DNA for the CDR3: TGCGCCAGCAGCCAAGATCTCGGACAGGGGTATGAAAAACTGTTTTTT. Its protein is CASSQDLGQGYEKLFF.

This clonotype has a handful of counts. The chain recombines TRBV6-1 with TRBJ2-2, with 8 bases fitting TRBD2. The CDR3 is made up of 15 amino acids. V was clipped by 7 bases and J by 3 bases; unmatched bases: 7. The V gene's germline CDR1 is MNHNS and CDR2 SASEGT. The CDR3 DNA follows: TGTGCCAGCACCTCGGGGGGGGACGACACCGGGGAGCTGTTTTTT. As protein: CASTSGGDDTGELFF.

This clonotype was observed a handful of times. The DNA of the CDR3 is TGCAGTGCTAGACCCCGGACAGAGACCGGGGAGCTGTTTTTT. This gives the protein CSARPRTETGELFF. The chain carries TRBV20-1 and TRBJ2-2; the D gene is possibly TRBD1 (6 bases). CDR1 DFQATT and CDR2 SNEGSKA come from the germline V gene (reference sequence). The CDR3 extends over 14 amino acids. Trimming took 2 bases from V and 5 from J, leaving 12 bases between them.

The chain employs TRBV7-8 and TRBJ2-2, with D perhaps matching TRBD1 (6 bases). Per germline, CDR1 SGHVS and CDR2 FQNEAQ. Trimming took off 2 bases at V and 5 bases at J, with 21 bases between the two ends. There are 18 residues in the CDR3. CDR3 DNA: TGTGCCAGCAGCTTACTGTCCCCCTTGCAGGGGAGAACCGGGGAGCTGTTTTTT. Protein product: CASSLLSPLQGRTGELFF.

The chain is built from TRBV4-1 and TRBJ2-1; no definite D call. The V gene lost 4 bases and the J gene lost 7 bases, with 17 bases spanning the gap. The CDR3 consists of 15 residues. Germline loops: CDR1 MGHRA, CDR2 YSYEKL. The CDR3 here is CASSPRTLPGNEQFF. The CDR3 bases are TGCGCCAGCAGCCCCCGGACCCTCCCTGGGAATGAGCAGTTCTTC.

This clonotype was counted between two and nine times. The rearrangement uses TRBV9 and TRBJ2-1; D not certain. CDR1 and CDR2 from the germline V gene are SGDLS and YYNGEE. The ends were cut back, 0 bases at V and 5 bases at J, with 12 bases in the middle. The CDR3 sequence is 15 residues long. In nucleotides, the CDR3 is TGTGCCAGCAGCGTAGATCCGACTGCGAACAATGAGCAGTTCTTC. This encodes CASSVDPTANNEQFF.

The sample holds a few counts of this clonotype. At one end the junction does not follow the germline gene, possibly because of a read error. The chain has TRBV7-2 and TRBJ2-7; 8 bases map to TRBD2. CDR3 length: 12 residues. The germline gives CDR1 SGHTA, CDR2 FQGNSA. The CDR3, as DNA: TGTGCCAGCAGCCTAGCGGGTCGGGAGCAGTACTTC. Translated, it gives CASSLAGREQYF.

V and J are TRBV7-8 and TRBJ1-1, with TRBD1 as a possible D gene (6 bases). The CDR3 consists of 16 residues. Germline V gene data show CDR1 as SGHVS and CDR2 as FQNEAQ. Trimming took 1 base from V and 5 from J, leaving 17 bases between them. The CDR3 DNA sequence: TGTGCCAGCAGCTTAGGAGGCGGGGGAGGGGGGACTGAAGCTTTCTTT. It is translated as CASSLGGGGGGTEAFF.

Ten or more counts support this clonotype. The chain has TRBV20-1 and TRBJ2-3; unclear D gene. Looked up from germline, CDR1 is DFQATT and CDR2 is SNEGSKA (reference sequence). The CDR3 extends over 12 amino acids. V was shortened by 1 base and J by 1 base, with 3 bases between the two germline ends. In nucleotides, the CDR3 is TGCAGTGCTAGAGCAGGCACAGATACGCAGTATTTT. The encoded protein is CSARAGTDTQYF.

The sample holds a few counts of this clonotype. This chain connects TRBV5-1 to TRBJ1-1; no firm D call. The V and J ends lost 4 bases and 1 base respectively, with 11 bases between them. Germline CDR1 reads SGHRS; CDR2 reads YFSETQ. The CDR3 covers 14 residues. The CDR3 protein is CASSPQSGNTEAFF. For the CDR3, the DNA is TGCGCCAGCAGCCCCCAATCGGGGAACACTGAAGCTTTCTTT.

This clonotype was found many times. J is TRBJ2-1 and V is TRBV7-2; weak D call: TRBD2 (7 bases). CDR1 is SGHTA and CDR2 is FQGNSA in the germline V gene. V lost 5 bases and J 8 bases, leaving 19 bases between the germline ends. The CDR3 has 15 residues. DNA of the CDR3: TGTGCCAGCAGCCTGGGGGGGGCCGGGTGGTATGAGCAGTTCTTC. Residues: CASSLGGAGWYEQFF.